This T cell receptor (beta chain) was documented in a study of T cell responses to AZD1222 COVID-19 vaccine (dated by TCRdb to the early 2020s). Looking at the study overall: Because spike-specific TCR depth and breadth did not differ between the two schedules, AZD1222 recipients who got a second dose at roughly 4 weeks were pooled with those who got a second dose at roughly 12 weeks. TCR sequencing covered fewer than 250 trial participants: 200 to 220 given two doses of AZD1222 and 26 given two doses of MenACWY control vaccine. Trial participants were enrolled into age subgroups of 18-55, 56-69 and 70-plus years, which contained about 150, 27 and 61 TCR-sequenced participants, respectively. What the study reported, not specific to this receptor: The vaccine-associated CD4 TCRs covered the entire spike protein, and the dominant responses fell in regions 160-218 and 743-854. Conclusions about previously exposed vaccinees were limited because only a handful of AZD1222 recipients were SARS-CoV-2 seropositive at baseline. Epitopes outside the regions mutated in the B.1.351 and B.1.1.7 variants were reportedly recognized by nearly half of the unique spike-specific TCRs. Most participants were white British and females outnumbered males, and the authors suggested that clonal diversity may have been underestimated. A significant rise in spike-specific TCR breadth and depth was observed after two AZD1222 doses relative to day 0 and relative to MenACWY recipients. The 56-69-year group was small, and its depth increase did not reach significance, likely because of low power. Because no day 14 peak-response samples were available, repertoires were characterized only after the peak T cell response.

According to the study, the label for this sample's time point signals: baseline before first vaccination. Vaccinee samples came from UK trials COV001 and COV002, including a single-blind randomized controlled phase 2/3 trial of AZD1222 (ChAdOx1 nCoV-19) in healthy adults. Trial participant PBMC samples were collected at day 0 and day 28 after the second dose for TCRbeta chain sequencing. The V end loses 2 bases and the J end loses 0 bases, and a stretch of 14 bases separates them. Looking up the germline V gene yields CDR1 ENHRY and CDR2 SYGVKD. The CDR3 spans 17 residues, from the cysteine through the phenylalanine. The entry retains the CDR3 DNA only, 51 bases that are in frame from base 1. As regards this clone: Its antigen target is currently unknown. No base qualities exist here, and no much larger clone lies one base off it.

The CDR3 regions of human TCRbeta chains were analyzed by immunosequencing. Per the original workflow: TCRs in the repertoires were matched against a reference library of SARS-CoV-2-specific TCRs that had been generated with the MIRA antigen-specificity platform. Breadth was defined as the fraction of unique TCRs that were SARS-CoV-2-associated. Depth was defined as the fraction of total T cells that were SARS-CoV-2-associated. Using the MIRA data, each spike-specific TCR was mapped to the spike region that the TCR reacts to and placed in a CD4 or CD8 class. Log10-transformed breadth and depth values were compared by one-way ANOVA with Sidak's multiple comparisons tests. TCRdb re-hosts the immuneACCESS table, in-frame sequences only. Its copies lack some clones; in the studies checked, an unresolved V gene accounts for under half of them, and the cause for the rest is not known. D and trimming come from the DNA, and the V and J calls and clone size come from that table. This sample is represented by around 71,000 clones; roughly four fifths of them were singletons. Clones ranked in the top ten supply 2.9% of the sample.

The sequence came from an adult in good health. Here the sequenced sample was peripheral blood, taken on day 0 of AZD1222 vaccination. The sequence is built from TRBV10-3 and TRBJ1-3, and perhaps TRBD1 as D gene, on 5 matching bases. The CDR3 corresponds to CAISETAGTPSGNTIYF. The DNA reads TGTGCCATCAGTGAGACAGCCGGGACGCCCTCTGGAAACACCATATATTTT.